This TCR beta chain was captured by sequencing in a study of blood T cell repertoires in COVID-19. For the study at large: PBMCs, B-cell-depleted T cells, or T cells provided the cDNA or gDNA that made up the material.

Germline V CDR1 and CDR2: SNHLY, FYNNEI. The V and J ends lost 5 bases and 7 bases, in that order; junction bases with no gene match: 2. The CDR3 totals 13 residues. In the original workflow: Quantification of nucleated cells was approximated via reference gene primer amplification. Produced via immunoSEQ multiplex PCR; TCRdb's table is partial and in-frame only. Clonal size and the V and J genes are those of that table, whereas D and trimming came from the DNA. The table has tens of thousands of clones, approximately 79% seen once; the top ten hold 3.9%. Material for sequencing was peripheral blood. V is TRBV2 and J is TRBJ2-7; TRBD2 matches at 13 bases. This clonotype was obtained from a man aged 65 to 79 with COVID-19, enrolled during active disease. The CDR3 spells CASSQLAGGEQYF. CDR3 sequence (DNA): TGTGCCAGCAGTCAACTAGCGGGAGGGGAGCAGTACTTC. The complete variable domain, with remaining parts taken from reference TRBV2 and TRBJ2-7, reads EPEVTQTPSHQVTQMGQEVILRCVPISNHLYFYWYRQILGQKVEFLVSFYNNEISEKSEIFDDQFSVERPDGSNFTLKIRSTKLEDSAMYFCASSQLAGGEQYFGPGTRLTVT.